This T cell receptor beta chain appears in the sequencing data of a study of T cells expressing NK-cell markers (dated by TCRdb to the early 2020s). About the investigation overall: Seven or eight donors provided sorted CD3+CD56+NKG2C+, CD3+CD56+NKG2C- and CD3+CD56-NKG2C+ T-cell subsets, whose TCR beta-chain repertoires were profiled. Of the eight sequenced donors, seven were found to be HCMV-seropositive and one was found to be HCMV-seronegative. The study sequenced eight donors, all healthy volunteers chosen at random: three men and five women. Sequencing of the libraries produced 2 x 150 bp reads on Illumina HiSeq 2000/2500, MiSeq or NextSeq.

There are 14 amino acids in the CDR3, from cysteine to phenylalanine inclusive. No DNA was logged. CDR1 and CDR2 are drawn from the germline V gene (reference sequence): SEHNR, FQNEAQ. The instrument given in TCRdb is Illumina HiSeq 2000. The TCR beta cDNA libraries were made using 5'RACE template switching, a step that added both a universal primer site and unique molecular identifiers. cDNA synthesis was primed from the TCR beta constant segment, followed by two successive PCR amplification steps. Under the source paper's analysis protocol: MIGEC was used to demultiplex reads and group the reads by UMI, and MiTCR was used to assemble and quantify clonotypes. To exclude erroneous sequences, any TCR cDNA sequence not supported by at least two reads was discarded. The tcR package was used for downstream repertoire analysis, and clonotypes were matched between fractions using CDR3 nucleotide sequence together with V segment. VDJmatch was used to annotate antigen specificity against VDJdb, with one amino acid substitution in CDR3 permitted. After TCRdb reprocessed the reads, each CDR3 protein sequence was kept as one row, without DNA. TCRdb's processing, not the authors' own work, is the source of the V and J calls. The table held for this sample gives 500,000 to 600,000 distinct CDR3 sequences. Clones ranked in the top ten supply approximately 3.6% of the sample.

The paper's findings and limits, for the study overall: In six donors, the dominant CD3+CD56+NKG2C+ clonotypes were found to rank among the top 10 CD8+ clonotypes and to make up 1.0-7.0% of CD8+ T cells. Those dominant clonotypes were again the most abundant among CD3+CD56-NKG2C+ cells in a handful of donors, at about 28.3-60.1%. Whether the expanded NKG2C-expressing T cell clones were specific for HCMV antigens remained unclear.

To determine HCMV serostatus, a commercial ELISA kit was used to detect HCMV-specific IgG in serum. Ficoll density gradient centrifugation was used to isolate peripheral blood mononuclear cells from blood. For this clonotype: Its antigen specificity is not known.

Sequencing was done on a sample of blood T cells: a sorted CD56 or NKG2C T cell subset, CD4+ or CD8+ T cells, or bulk PBMC T cells (not recorded which). This TCR came from a man between 18 and 35 years old in good health. Donor details come from another sample of the same person, matched by shared clones. The chain links TRBV7-9 with TRBJ2-1; the TCRdb call, TRBD1, lacks DNA for checking. The CDR3 is CASSPGGQYSEQFF.